The sequence of this T cell receptor beta chain was determined in a study of response to subunit inactivated influenza vaccine (dated 2018 in TCRdb). In the study overall: Deep quantitative profiling of the T cell receptor repertoire was used in the study to follow responses to a trivalent subunit inactivated influenza vaccine. Study-wide conclusions, independent of this receptor: The authors suggested that each seasonal influenza vaccination may recruit only a limited number of new T cells.

CDR1 and CDR2, per the germline V gene, are SGHRS and YFSETQ. The CDR3 holds 16 amino acids from the cysteine to the phenylalanine. Only the CDR3 DNA stays, 48 bases, in frame from base 1. Trimming takes 3 bases from V and 1 base from J, and the germline ends sit 11 bases apart. Library generation was performed with RT-PCR. Sequencing took place on an Illumina HiSeq 2500. In TCRdb, the public reads were trimmed at Q25 with fastp and aligned with MiXCR, with productive beta chains retained. All rows with the same CDR3 protein become a single entry with the most common DNA and genes. This sample gives about 610,000 distinct CDR3 sequences in total; approximately 14% of them show up just once. The top ten constitute 11% of the sample. Worth noting for this clonotype: Its target antigen remains unknown. No qualities accompany the bases; no much larger clone lies one base away.

This receptor chain uses TRBV5-1 and TRBJ2-6; the D element could tentatively be TRBD1 or TRBD2, as 5 bases agree for each. The sequence was obtained from a man aged 45-65 years who received an inactivated influenza vaccine. Donor details come from another sample of the same person, matched by shared clones. Sequenced here: PBMCs from blood, sampled about 13 days after vaccination. The CDR3 protein is CASSWTGASGANVLTF. The nucleotides read TGCGCCAGCAGCTGGACCGGGGCTTCTGGGGCCAACGTCCTGACTTTC.